One and the same sample provided the 2 T cell receptor beta chains below, sequenced in a study of shared clonotypes between healthy human individuals. The data were produced by immunoSEQ multiplex PCR, yet TCRdb's version contains in-frame clones alone and is incomplete. The data hold millions of clones, with about 93% observed a single time. As defined, naive CD8 cells were CD45RO-negative and positively selected for CCR7, with terminally differentiated effector memory CD45RA+ cells excluded. What was sequenced was naive CD8+ T cells from PBMCs. These receptors all stem from a man aged 18 to 29 in good health. Some clones in this sample may be carry-over from other donors' samples.

CDR3 DNA: TGTGCCAGCAGCTTACCTTTCAAGGGACGGTATGGGGAGACCCAGTACTTC. It codes for CASSLPFKGRYGETQYF. The gene calls are TRBV7-9 and TRBJ2-5; D possibly uses TRBD1 or TRBD2 (5 bases each). The CDR3 spans 17 residues. The germline V gene encodes CDR1 SEHNR and CDR2 FQNEAQ (reference sequence). V was trimmed by 2 bases and J by 5 bases, leaving 21 bases between them.

The CDR3 here is CSAKIRDGYNEQFF. CDR3 nucleotides: TGCAGCGCGAAAATCCGGGACGGCTACAATGAGCAGTTCTTC. This chain connects TRBV29-1 to TRBJ2-1; perhaps D is TRBD1 or TRBD2 (5 bases each). This CDR3 has 14 amino acids. Per the germline V gene, CDR1 is SQVTM and CDR2 is ANQGSEA. V lost 7 bases to trimming and J lost 3 bases, with 16 bases between them.